Below, 20 T cell receptor beta chains from the same sample are listed, as sequenced in a study of control samples from healthy donors and cancer patients. Sequencing was performed with immunoSEQ multiplex PCR; in TCRdb, only in-frame clones are kept and a portion is missing. The table shows about 99,000 clones, with 75% to 90% occurring only once. Sequenced sample: PBMCs. These receptors all come from a man in his sixties with lung cancer.

This clone was observed a few times. The CDR3 sequence is CASSQDRPTGNWTGQPQHF. Written as DNA, the CDR3 is TGCGCCAGCAGCCAAGATCGTCCGACAGGAAATTGGACGGGTCAGCCCCAGCATTTT. The rearrangement uses TRBV4-1 and TRBJ1-5, with D perhaps TRBD1 (6 bases). Deletions cut 0 bases from V and 6 bases from J, with 24 bases between. The CDR3 has 19 amino acids. Germline-derived CDR1 and CDR2 are MGHRA and YSYEKL.

The genes are TRBV21-1 and TRBJ2-2; the table calls TRBD2, which could not be checked here. TRBV21-1 is marked as a pseudogene. The CDR3 spans 15 residues. The DNA of the CDR3 is TGTGCCAGCAGCAAATGGGACTCTAACACCGGGGAGCTGTTTTTT. Its translation: CASSKWDSNTGELFF.

The chain recombines TRBV9 with TRBJ1-5; a possible D gene is TRBD1 (5 bases). The CDR3 runs 15 residues. V dropped 3 bases and J dropped 2 bases, with 12 bases sitting between them. The germline CDR1 and CDR2 sequences are SGDLS and YYNGEE. This chain's CDR3 is CASSAGGAGNQPQHF. CDR3 DNA: TGTGCCAGCAGCGCCGGGGGAGCGGGCAATCAGCCCCAGCATTTT. The full variable domain, in which reference TRBV9 and TRBJ1-5 provide the parts outside the CDR3, is DSGVTQTPKHLITATGQRVTLRCSPRSGDLSVYWYQQSLDQGLQFLIQYYNGEERAKGNILERFSAQQFPDLHSELNLSSLELGDSALYFCASSAGGAGNQPQHFGDGTRLSIL.

This clone was recorded only once. The chain joins TRBV6-5 to TRBJ1-5, with D tentatively TRBD1 (5 bases). This CDR3 has 15 residues. Germline V gene sequence: CDR1 MNHEY, CDR2 SVGAGI. V dropped 7 bases and J dropped 0 bases, with 13 bases sitting between them. DNA of the CDR3: TGTGCCAGCAAACGGGCCAGGGATAGCAATCAGCCCCAGCATTTT. Its protein is CASKRARDSNQPQHF.

V and J are TRBV7-3 and TRBJ2-2; 8 bases fit TRBD1. The CDR3 runs to 15 residues. With V trimmed by 2 bases and J by 4 bases, 3 bases remained unmatched. CDR1 and CDR2 from the germline V gene are SGHTA and FQGTGA. CDR3 residues: CASSLQGASTGELFF. The CDR3 bases are TGTGCCAGCAGCTTACAGGGGGCGAGCACCGGGGAGCTGTTTTTT.

This clone was detected only once. CDR3 DNA: TGTGCCAGCAGCTCCCACGCAGACGAGACCCAGTACTTC. This codes for CASSSHADETQYF. V and J are TRBV7-2 and TRBJ2-5; D gene uncertain. Trimming removed 4 bases at V and 5 bases at J, with 11 bases between. Germline CDR1 reads SGHTA; CDR2 reads FQGNSA. The CDR3 has 13 amino acids.

The J gene is TRBJ2-7, the V gene TRBV28; D uncertain. CDR3 length equals 12 residues. Germline CDR1 MDHEN, CDR2 SYDVKM. V was pared by 5 bases and J by 2 bases, with 7 bases between. This CDR3 reads CASSRKPYEQYF. DNA for the CDR3: TGTGCCAGCAGTCGAAAACCCTACGAGCAGTACTTC.

The chain employs TRBV6-6 and TRBJ1-1; the D is unclear. CDR3 length: 14 amino acids. The V gene's germline CDR1 is MNHNY and CDR2 SVGAGI (reference sequence). The V and J ends lost 5 bases and 3 bases respectively, with 13 bases between them. This CDR3 is CASSTGLKDTEAFF. The CDR3 coding sequence is TGTGCCAGCAGTACCGGGTTGAAGGACACTGAAGCTTTCTTT.

This clone was seen just once. CDR3 bases: TGTGCCTGGGACAGGGAGGTGGGTGAAGCTTTCTTT. Protein product: CAWDREVGEAFF. This chain uses TRBV30 with TRBJ1-1; 7 nucleotides line up with TRBD1. Germline V gives CDR1 GTSNPN, CDR2 SVGIG (reference sequence). The CDR3 runs 12 residues. J lost 7 bases, V lost 5 bases, and 7 bases had no gene match.

This chain uses TRBV18 with TRBJ1-1; D not resolved. Germline assignment: CDR1 KGHSH and CDR2 LQKENI. V was pared by 6 bases and J by 0 bases, with 14 bases between. The CDR3 loop spans 15 amino acids. CDR3 nucleotide sequence: TGTGCCAGCTCTCCCCGGTATAGTCTGAACACTGAAGCTTTCTTT. Protein product: CASSPRYSLNTEAFF. Based on the CDR3 plus reference TRBV18 and TRBJ1-1, the full variable domain is NAGVMQNPRHLVRRRGQEARLRCSPMKGHSHVYWYRQLPEEGLKFMVYLQKENIIDESGMPKERFSAEFPKEGPSILRIQQVVRGDSAAYFCASSPRYSLNTEAFFGQGTRLTVV.

The chain combines TRBV5-1 with TRBJ1-4; unclear D gene. The germline V gene encodes CDR1 SGHRS and CDR2 YFSETQ. This CDR3 is built from 14 residues. V was trimmed by 5 bases and J by 5 bases, leaving 13 bases between them. The CDR3 DNA reads TGCGCCAGCAGTTCTCAGGATAGCAATGAAAAACTGTTTTTT. Its protein product is CASSSQDSNEKLFF.

The chain links TRBV11-1 to TRBJ1-6, with TRBD1 matching over 10 bases. The CDR3 covers 15 residues. The germline V gene encodes CDR1 SGHAT and CDR2 FQDESV (reference sequence). Unmatched junction bases numbered 4, after V lost 1 base and J lost 10 bases. CDR3 coding DNA: TGTGCCAGCAGCTTAGGGGGACAGGGGTCCTCACCCCTCCACTTT. Translating gives CASSLGGQGSSPLHF.

The chain links TRBV5-6 to TRBJ1-5; perhaps TRBD1 as D (6 bases). CDR3 length: 15 amino acids. The germline gives CDR1 SGHDT, CDR2 YYEEEE. The V gene lost 2 bases and the J gene lost 6 bases, with 15 bases spanning the gap. CDR3 sequence: CASSFQQGMTQPQHF. The CDR3 DNA sequence: TGTGCCAGCAGCTTCCAACAGGGTATGACTCAGCCCCAGCATTTT.

In the case of this clone: Other DNA sequences in this specimen translate into the identical CDR3. This chain links TRBV20-1 with TRBJ2-5; possibly TRBD1 for D (6 bases). The CDR3 sequence is 11 residues long. CDR1 is DFQATT, CDR2 SNEGSKA, per germline (reference sequence). CDR3 in amino acids: CSVGGRETQYF. In DNA, the CDR3 is TGCAGCGTAGGGGGTAGGGAGACCCAGTACTTC.

The chain employs TRBV3-1 (or the pseudogene TRBV3-2) and TRBJ1-6; D is unresolved. Germline CDR1 and CDR2: LGHDT and YNNKEL (reference sequence). The V and J ends lost 4 bases and 15 bases respectively, with 16 bases between them. This CDR3 has 13 amino acids. Here the CDR3 reads CASSRSLGQDLHF. Written as DNA, the CDR3 is TGTGCCAGCAGCCGATCTCTAGGGCAGGACCTCCACTTT.

The CDR3: CASSSLTTGGTEAFF. Written as DNA, the CDR3 is TGTGCCAGCAGTTCCTTAACGACAGGGGGTACTGAAGCTTTCTTT. The V call is TRBV6-5, the J call TRBJ1-1, with 9 bases lining up with TRBD1. CDR3 size: 15 residues. V was clipped by 4 bases and J by 5 bases; unmatched bases: 8. From germline, CDR1 is MNHEY and CDR2 SVGAGI.

The genes are TRBV3-1 (or the pseudogene TRBV3-2) and TRBJ2-5; no firm D call. This CDR3 spans 13 amino acids. V lost 0 bases to trimming and J lost 2 bases, with 4 bases between them. Germline V CDR1 and CDR2: LGHDT, YNNKEL (reference sequence). This CDR3 reads CASSQDRQETQYF. CDR3 bases: TGTGCCAGCAGCCAAGACAGGCAAGAGACCCAGTACTTC.

The chain joins TRBV10-2 to TRBJ2-3, with 7 bases fitting TRBD2. The V and J ends lost 5 bases and 3 bases, in that order; junction bases with no gene match: 8. Germline V gives CDR1 WSHSY, CDR2 SAAADI. The CDR3 has 15 amino acids. CDR3 coding DNA: TGCGCCAGCAGTCAGCGGGGAGCAGATACAGATACGCAGTATTTT. Amino acid sequence: CASSQRGADTDTQYF.

The rearrangement uses TRBV3-1 (or the pseudogene TRBV3-2) and TRBJ2-5; no clear D gene. The CDR3 covers 11 residues. Germline CDR1 and CDR2: LGHDT and YNNKEL (reference sequence). Trimming shortened V by 5 bases and J by 7 bases, and 8 bases separated the two germline ends. The CDR3 bases are TGTGCCAGCAGCGACCACAGGACCCAGTACTTC. Its protein is CASSDHRTQYF.

CDR3: CASSPRLAGSTDTQYF. The CDR3 DNA is TGTGCCAGCAGCCCACGACTAGCGGGTAGCACAGATACGCAGTATTTT. The genes are TRBV9 and TRBJ2-3; 10 nucleotides align to TRBD2. Germline CDR1 SGDLS, CDR2 YYNGEE. V shed 4 bases, J shed 0 bases, and the junction held 5 bases outside the gene matches. The CDR3 sequence is 16 residues long. The whole variable domain, filled in from reference TRBV9 and TRBJ2-3, reads DSGVTQTPKHLITATGQRVTLRCSPRSGDLSVYWYQQSLDQGLQFLIQYYNGEERAKGNILERFSAQQFPDLHSELNLSSLELGDSALYFCASSPRLAGSTDTQYFGPGTRLTVL.